This TCR beta chain was retrieved from a study of OX40 agonist ivuxolimab in advanced cancers. Findings and limits, study-wide: The work left the antigen specificity of expanded peripheral T cells undetermined.

Germline loops: CDR1 SQVTM, CDR2 ANQGSEA. Trimming took 6 bases from V and 0 from J, leaving 17 bases between them. This CDR3 is built from 15 residues. The table came from immunoSEQ multiplex PCR; TCRdb's copy has only in-frame clones and leaves some out. The top ten clones hold approximately 22% of a sample with tens of thousands of clones, approximately 78% of them seen once. This clone was counted only a few times. Its antigen is currently unknown. The clonotype originates from an adult with an advanced solid tumor such as melanoma, head and neck, liver or kidney cancer. The specimen comprised CD4+ or CD8+ T cells sorted from blood, sampled in a trial of the OX40 agonist ivuxolimab. The chain combines TRBV29-1 with TRBJ1-2, with TRBD1 as a possible D gene (6 bases). The CDR3, as DNA: TGCAGCGTACCCCCATGGGCAGGGGCTAACTATGGCTACACCTTC. It codes for CSVPPWAGANYGYTF.